Listed here are 22 T cell receptor beta chains from one sample, sequenced in a study of CD8 T cells in ankylosing spondylitis. TCRdb analysed the 5' RACE reads with MiXCR anew, one entry per CDR3 protein. The table has around 25,000 distinct CDR3 sequences, just over 2.5% seen once; the top ten hold 7.7%. Sequences were obtained from blood, either unsorted or a sorted T cell fraction (not recorded which). Receptors were obtained from a female donor with ankylosing spondylitis or in good health (not recorded which).

This clonotype came up a few times. The chain has TRBV9 and TRBJ1-5, with TRBD1 matching over 9 bases. The CDR3 is 14 residues long. V shed 2 bases, J shed 4 bases, and the junction held 1 base outside the gene matches. Germline-derived CDR1 and CDR2 are SGDLS and YYNGEE. The CDR3 DNA follows: TGTGCCAGCAGCGTCGGGACAGGGAATCAGCCCCAGCATTTT. Amino acids: CASSVGTGNQPQHF.

Comment on this clonotype: A much larger clone is a single base away; this may be a read error. The chain is built from TRBV9 and TRBJ2-5; TRBD1 matches at 12 bases. The CDR3 has 16 residues. From germline, CDR1 is SGDLS and CDR2 YYNGEE. The V segment lost 9 bases and the J segment 2 bases; nucleotides outside the gene matches: 11. CDR3 sequence (DNA): TGTGCCAACACCACCGGGACAGGGGGCCATCAAGAGACCCAGTACTTC. As protein: CANTTGTGGHQETQYF.

In this sample, this clonotype turned up many times. CDR3 sequence: CASSLRGYEQYF. The CDR3 DNA reads TGTGCCAGCAGTTTAAGGGGTTACGAGCAGTACTTC. The chain is built from TRBV12-3 or TRBV12-4 and TRBJ2-7; a weak D match, TRBD1 (5 bases). Trimming left V 2 bases short and J 4 bases short, with 6 bases between. This CDR3 comprises 12 residues.

In its sample, this clonotype ranks as medium-sized. The rearrangement links TRBV7-2 to TRBJ2-2; no reliable D call. The CDR3 totals 14 residues. Germline CDR1 is SGHTA and CDR2 is FQGNSA. V lost 2 bases, J lost 0 bases, and 4 bases lay in between. The chain's CDR3 is CASSLTANTGELFF. DNA for the CDR3: TGTGCCAGCAGCTTAACGGCGAACACCGGGGAGCTGTTTTTT.

Many counts were recorded for this clonotype. V is TRBV9 and J is TRBJ2-1; 8 positions match TRBD2. Trimming cost V 1 base and J 6 bases; bases outside gene matches: 6. From germline, CDR1 is SGDLS and CDR2 YYNGEE. The CDR3 contains 15 residues. The CDR3 DNA reads as TGTGCCAGCAGCGTATCGTTAGCGGGAATCAATGAGCAGTTCTTC. This codes for CASSVSLAGINEQFF.

This clonotype was found many times. The V gene is TRBV9, the J gene TRBJ2-5; TRBD2 agrees at 14 bases. The junction had 7 bases not matched to a gene; V was cut back by 4 bases and J by 5 bases. From germline, CDR1 is SGDLS and CDR2 YYNGEE. The length of the CDR3 is 16 residues. Written as DNA, the CDR3 is TGTGCCAGCAGCCCCCCGGGACTAGCGGGGGTGGAGACCCAGTACTTC. This gives the protein CASSPPGLAGVETQYF.

This clonotype was counted ten times or more. The chain has TRBV9 and TRBJ1-1, with D possibly being TRBD1 (5 bases). This CDR3 is 16 amino acids long. Trimming removed 3 bases from V and 8 bases from J, with 23 bases in between. CDR1 and CDR2 from the germline V gene are SGDLS and YYNGEE. The CDR3 here is CASSGAGDGPGIEAFF. DNA of the CDR3: TGTGCCAGCAGCGGAGCCGGGGACGGCCCCGGGATAGAAGCTTTCTTT. The full variable domain, in which reference TRBV9 and TRBJ1-1 provide the parts outside the CDR3, is DSGVTQTPKHLITATGQRVTLRCSPRSGDLSVYWYQQSLDQGLQFLIQYYNGEERAKGNILERFSAQQFPDLHSELNLSSLELGDSALYFCASSGAGDGPGIEAFFGQGTRLTVV.

This clonotype was detected many times. The chain couples TRBV9 to TRBJ2-1; 12 bases match TRBD2. The trim removed 4 bases at V and 5 bases at J, leaving 10 bases unmatched. Germline assignment: CDR1 SGDLS and CDR2 YYNGEE. This CDR3 contains 17 residues. CDR3 residues: CASSPRPLAGGNNEQFF. CDR3 coding DNA: TGTGCCAGCAGCCCAAGGCCTCTAGCGGGAGGGAACAATGAGCAGTTCTTC. Looking up the rest from reference TRBV9 and TRBJ2-1 gives the full variable domain: DSGVTQTPKHLITATGQRVTLRCSPRSGDLSVYWYQQSLDQGLQFLIQYYNGEERAKGNILERFSAQQFPDLHSELNLSSLELGDSALYFCASSPRPLAGGNNEQFFGPGTRLTVL.

The V call is TRBV9, the J call TRBJ1-6; 8 bases line up with TRBD1. The CDR3 extends over 18 amino acids. Germline V gene lookup returns CDR1 SGDLS and CDR2 YYNGEE. V lost 3 bases and J lost 2; bases outside the gene matches: 10. The CDR3 here is CASSAQGQGGTYNSPLHF. The CDR3 bases are TGTGCCAGCAGCGCCCAAGGACAGGGAGGGACCTATAATTCACCCCTCCACTTT.

This clonotype was found many times. The chain links TRBV9 to TRBJ1-1; 7 positions match TRBD1. This CDR3 region has 14 residues. Germline lookup yields CDR1 SGDLS and CDR2 YYNGEE. V gave up 3 bases and J gave up 2 bases; unmatched junction bases: 4. The CDR3 DNA reads as TGTGCCAGCAGCGGGACAGGACTTAACACTGAAGCTTTCTTT. Its translation: CASSGTGLNTEAFF.

This clonotype is medium-sized by share. V and J are TRBV9 and TRBJ2-1, with 8 bases matching TRBD1. The CDR3 runs to 17 residues. Germline CDR1 reads SGDLS; CDR2 reads YYNGEE. The V and J ends lost 1 base and 7 bases, in that order; junction bases with no gene match: 13. CDR3 sequence: CASSVSSPGGAGNEQFF. DNA for the CDR3: TGTGCCAGCAGCGTAAGTAGCCCAGGGGGCGCTGGGAATGAGCAGTTCTTC.

This clonotype was counted ten times or more. The chain has TRBV9 and TRBJ2-3; D unresolved. This CDR3 has 12 residues. The V and J ends lost 0 bases and 5 bases respectively, with 4 bases between them. Germline lookup yields CDR1 SGDLS and CDR2 YYNGEE. This CDR3 reads CASSVGVDTQYF. The CDR3 DNA reads as TGTGCCAGCAGCGTAGGTGTAGATACGCAGTATTTT.

This clonotype was seen many times. The chain couples TRBV9 to TRBJ2-2; 7 bases line up with TRBD1. CDR3 length: 14 residues. CDR1 is SGDLS, CDR2 YYNGEE, per germline. V shed 4 bases, J shed 3 bases, and the junction held 3 bases outside the gene matches. CDR3: CASSTGTDTGELFF. The DNA for the CDR3 is TGTGCCAGCAGCACCGGGACAGACACCGGGGAGCTGTTTTTT.

This clonotype appeared many times. The chain links TRBV9 to TRBJ2-1, with TRBD2 identical over 8 bases. V trimming: 10 bases; J trimming: 4 bases; junction bases outside the gene matches: 10. The CDR3 runs 14 residues. Germline V gene data show CDR1 as SGDLS and CDR2 as YYNGEE. The CDR3 protein is CACSAGGNYNEQFF. The CDR3 DNA is TGTGCCTGTTCTGCGGGAGGCAATTACAATGAGCAGTTCTTC. The full variable domain, completed using reference TRBV9 and TRBJ2-1, is DSGVTQTPKHLITATGQRVTLRCSPRSGDLSVYWYQQSLDQGLQFLIQYYNGEERAKGNILERFSAQQFPDLHSELNLSSLELGDSALYFCACSAGGNYNEQFFGPGTRLTVL.

The sample holds many counts of this clonotype. The chain combines TRBV6-4 with TRBJ2-7; D unresolved. Germline V gives CDR1 MRHNA, CDR2 SNTAGT. V lost 7 bases, J lost 12 bases, and 16 bases lay in between. The CDR3 totals 11 residues. CDR3 sequence: CASTLNPSGYF. CDR3 coding DNA: TGTGCCAGCACACTCAACCCCTCGGGGTACTTC.

The sample holds many counts of this clonotype. The rearrangement links TRBV9 to TRBJ2-7; 7 bases line up with TRBD1. With V trimmed by 1 base and J by 6 bases, 16 bases remained unmatched. The germline V gene encodes CDR1 SGDLS and CDR2 YYNGEE. This CDR3 is 17 amino acids long. The CDR3 sequence is CASSVSASGQAQGEQYF. CDR3 coding DNA: TGTGCCAGCAGCGTAAGCGCCAGCGGACAGGCCCAGGGCGAGCAGTACTTC.

This clonotype was observed many times. J is TRBJ2-1 and V is TRBV9; D uncertain. The V gene's germline CDR1 is SGDLS and CDR2 YYNGEE. The CDR3 contains 12 residues. V was pared by 3 bases and J by 10 bases, with 11 bases between. CDR3 sequence reads: CASSALLTEQFF. The CDR3 DNA reads as TGTGCCAGCAGCGCCCTCCTCACGGAGCAGTTCTTC.

This clonotype is judged medium-sized. The J gene is TRBJ2-1, the V gene TRBV9, with 7 bases that match TRBD1. With V trimmed by 5 bases and J by 7 bases, 3 bases remained unmatched. The germline gives CDR1 SGDLS, CDR2 YYNGEE. The CDR3 is 12 residues long. CDR3 nucleotides: TGTGCCAGCAGTGAGGGGGCGAATGAGCAGTTCTTC. This codes for CASSEGANEQFF.

At least ten counts were recorded for this clonotype. This chain joins TRBV9 and TRBJ2-2; D is perhaps TRBD2 (6 bases). Trimming took 0 bases from V and 1 from J, leaving 16 bases between them. Looked up from germline, CDR1 is SGDLS and CDR2 is YYNGEE. The CDR3 is made up of 18 amino acids. This CDR3 reads CASSVAGGYGGNTGELFF. As DNA, the CDR3 is TGTGCCAGCAGCGTAGCCGGGGGTTACGGTGGGAACACCGGGGAGCTGTTTTTT. Full variable domain (remainder filled in from reference TRBV9 and TRBJ2-2): DSGVTQTPKHLITATGQRVTLRCSPRSGDLSVYWYQQSLDQGLQFLIQYYNGEERAKGNILERFSAQQFPDLHSELNLSSLELGDSALYFCASSVAGGYGGNTGELFFGEGSRLTVL.

This clonotype was recorded at least ten times. The V gene is TRBV9, the J gene TRBJ2-7; D may be TRBD2 (6 bases). V lost 5 bases to trimming and J lost 4 bases, with 10 bases between them. This CDR3 comprises 12 residues. Germline values: CDR1 SGDLS, CDR2 YYNGEE. In nucleotides, the CDR3 is TGTGCCAGCAGTAGGGCGGGGTACGAGCAGTACTTC. It yields the protein CASSRAGYEQYF.

This clonotype was seen ten or more times. The rearrangement links TRBV9 to TRBJ1-1, with a weak D call TRBD1 (5 bases). Germline values: CDR1 SGDLS, CDR2 YYNGEE. The CDR3 is 15 residues long. V lost 3 bases and J lost 0, with 12 bases in between. The CDR3 loop reads CASSADPGLNTEAFF. The CDR3 bases are TGTGCCAGCAGCGCCGACCCGGGGCTGAACACTGAAGCTTTCTTT. The full variable domain, in which reference TRBV9 and TRBJ1-1 provide the parts outside the CDR3, is DSGVTQTPKHLITATGQRVTLRCSPRSGDLSVYWYQQSLDQGLQFLIQYYNGEERAKGNILERFSAQQFPDLHSELNLSSLELGDSALYFCASSADPGLNTEAFFGQGTRLTVV.

This clonotype has a count of ten or more. This chain connects TRBV9 to TRBJ2-7, with 7 bases lining up with TRBD2. The germline V gene has CDR1 SGDLS and CDR2 YYNGEE. The junction had 6 bases not matched to a gene; V was cut back by 3 bases and J by 0 bases. The CDR3 is made up of 15 amino acids. The CDR3, as DNA: TGTGCCAGCAGCGCCACTAGCGACAGCTCCTACGAGCAGTACTTC. Protein product: CASSATSDSSYEQYF.